This is a list of T cell receptor beta chains from one sample in a study of shared clonotypes between healthy human individuals. Generated by immunoSEQ multiplex PCR, the TCRdb table keeps only in-frame clones and is missing some. Seen here are fewer than 200,000 clones, about 93% observed once, and the top ten hold about 0.07%. The sequenced sample was naive CD4+ T cells sorted from blood. All receptors derive from a woman in her thirties in good health. CDR3s include the opening cysteine and the closing phenylalanine or tryptophan. The order of the fields is J gene, D gene, V gene, CDR3 protein, CDR3 DNA. The D gene is left open where the match is weak.

TRBJ1-2	TRBD1	TRBV30	CAWKKQQGGNYGYTF	TGTGCCTGGAAGAAGCAGCAGGGGGGGAACTATGGCTACACCTTC
TRBJ1-4	.	TRBV11-2	CASSLDGPNEKLFF	TGTGCCAGCAGCTTAGACGGGCCAAACGAAAAACTGTTTTTT
TRBJ1-3	.	TRBV5-6	CASNRRQRGGNTIYF	TGTGCCAGCAATCGCCGACAAAGGGGTGGAAACACCATATATTTT
TRBJ1-1	.	TRBV7-3	CASSLTERTEAFF	TGTGCCAGCAGCTTAACCGAGAGGACTGAAGCTTTCTTT
TRBJ2-7	.	TRBV5-6	CASSLFSSREQYF	TGTGCCAGCAGCTTGTTTAGCTCGAGGGAGCAGTACTTC
TRBJ2-1	.	TRBV29-1	CSVDESSYNEQFF	TGTAGCGTTGACGAAAGCTCCTACAATGAGCAGTTCTTC
TRBJ2-7	.	TRBV28	CASSNIRFMSSSYEQYF	TGTGCCAGCAGCAACATACGATTTATGTCCAGCTCCTACGAGCAGTACTTC
TRBJ1-1	TRBD1	TRBV6-5	CASSYQGAPEAFF	TGTGCCAGCAGTTACCAGGGGGCCCCTGAAGCTTTCTTT
TRBJ2-3	.	TRBV30	CAWSEYHTQYF	TGTGCCTGGAGTGAGTACCATACGCAGTATTTT
TRBJ1-4	.	TRBV7-9	CASSLTGANEKLFF	TGTGCCAGCAGCTTGACGGGAGCTAATGAAAAACTGTTTTTT
TRBJ1-2	.	TRBV4-1	CASSPIGTKQTNYGYTF	TGCGCCAGCAGCCCCATAGGGACAAAACAGACTAACTATGGCTACACCTTC